The clone carrying this TCR beta chain showed up just a few times. Its antigen is still unknown. This specimen comes from a study of early T cells in non-severe SARS-CoV-2 infection. Study overall: With bulk RNA from unsorted whole blood as input, sequencing yielded unpaired chains.

The CDR3 has 11 amino acids. V gave up 3 bases and J gave up 10 bases, with 9 bases separating them. Germline V gene lookup returns CDR1 WNHNN and CDR2 SYGVQD (reference sequence). Regarding the study as a whole: VDJdb matching, biased toward anti-spike CD8 responses, missed private and CD4 specificities.

The protocol attached unique molecular identifiers to individual cDNA molecules. TCRdb itself ran the 5' RACE reads through MiXCR, one entry per CDR3 protein. The sample lists fewer than 35,000 distinct CDR3 sequences; about 5% were seen once. The TCR was taken from an adult who was a healthcare worker with PCR-confirmed SARS-CoV-2 infection or an uninfected control (not recorded which). Material for sequencing was whole blood. The gene calls are TRBV10-1 and TRBJ1-1; no firm D call. The CDR3 nucleotides are TGCGCCAGCAGTGACGGTTGGGGAGCTTTCTTT. It codes for CASSDGWGAFF.